The entry below describes one T cell receptor (beta chain). What it binds is unknown. These data originate in a study of identifying expanded T cells in peripheral blood. The study's findings and limits: Over around two and four weeks, about 15 and 19 clones changed, versus roughly 1.2 between replicates. Approximately two-week clone count variance significantly increased as total template count grew.

Germline CDR1 reads SGDLS; CDR2 reads YYNGEE. This CDR3 is 13 amino acids long. V was clipped by 4 bases and J by 1 base, with 5 bases between them. Profiled with immunoSEQ multiplex PCR; TCRdb holds only in-frame clones, not every one. The sample shows 75,000 to 100,000 clones, about nine tenths of them seen only once. No infections or other immune events were documented during collection. The sample was blood. This sequence joins TRBV9 and TRBJ2-2; D possibly corresponds to TRBD1 (5 bases). The clonotype was recovered from a person aged 18 to 70 in good health. CDR3 DNA: TGTGCCAGCAGCAGGGGGAACACCGGGGAGCTGTTTTTT. The encoded protein is CASSRGNTGELFF.